A selection of T cell receptor beta chains follows, all from one sample in a study of control samples from healthy donors and cancer patients. Here immunoSEQ multiplex PCR was the method, and the copy in TCRdb shows in-frame clones only, minus some. The sample holds about 44,000 clones, more than 70% seen once. What was sequenced was PBMCs. Receptors were obtained from an older woman with lung cancer. CDR3s include the opening cysteine and the closing phenylalanine or tryptophan. The D gene is left open where the match is weak. Not every row has a clone size; where given, it reads once, few, many or a size class.

>TRBV28|-|-|TRBJ2-3
CASLRAGTDTQYF
TGTGCCAGCCTGCGGGCGGGCACAGATACGCAGTATTTT
>TRBV20-1|-|-|TRBJ1-2
CSASWAVYGYTF
TGCAGTGCTAGTTGGGCAGTCTATGGCTACACCTTC
>TRBV9|few|TRBD1|TRBJ1-1
CASSVAPGGDTEAFF
TGTGCCAGCAGCGTAGCGCCAGGGGGGGACACTGAAGCTTTCTTT
>TRBV6-5|few|TRBD1|TRBJ1-5
CASSPDRANQPQHF
TGTGCCAGCAGTCCGGACAGGGCTAATCAGCCCCAGCATTTT
>TRBV2|-|TRBD1|TRBJ2-5
CASRTGGETQYF
TGTGCCAGCAGGACAGGGGGGGAGACCCAGTACTTC
>TRBV4-1|-|-|TRBJ1-5
CARSRGVDSNQPQHF
TGCGCCCGCAGCCGAGGGGTGGATAGCAATCAGCCCCAGCATTTT
>TRBV19|-|-|TRBJ1-2
CASSEGQFTRGYTF
TGTGCCAGTAGTGAAGGACAGTTCACTAGGGGCTACACCTTC
>TRBV6-5|-|TRBD1|TRBJ2-7
CASSFNFGQGYEQYF
TGTGCCAGCAGTTTTAACTTCGGACAGGGCTACGAGCAGTACTTC
>TRBV9|once|-|TRBJ2-7
CASSAGLLGYEQYF
TGTGCCAGCAGCGCCGGACTATTAGGATACGAGCAGTACTTC
>TRBV25-1|-|-|TRBJ2-2
CASRGTGELFF
TGTGCCAGCAGAGGTACCGGGGAGCTGTTTTTT
>TRBV19|few|TRBD2|TRBJ2-7
CASSSSGSFSRYEQYF
TGTGCCAGTAGTTCGAGCGGGAGTTTTAGCCGCTACGAGCAGTACTTC
>TRBV7-3|-|-|TRBJ2-2
CASSLESGPNTGELFF
TGTGCCAGCAGCTTAGAGAGCGGACCCAACACCGGGGAGCTGTTTTTT
>TRBV25-1|-|-|TRBJ2-3
CASSESADTQYF
TGTGCCAGCAGTGAATCGGCAGATACGCAGTATTTT
>TRBV19|-|-|TRBJ1-6
CASSTESRGRSSPLHF
TGTGCCAGTAGTACGGAGTCTCGGGGTCGTTCATCACCCCTCCACTTT
>TRBV30|-|-|TRBJ1-1
CAWSGGGNTEAFF
TGTGCCTGGAGTGGGGGGGGGAACACTGAAGCTTTCTTT
>TRBV19|-|-|TRBJ2-1
CASNGPREGEQFF
TGTGCCAGTAATGGCCCTCGGGAAGGTGAGCAGTTCTTC
>TRBV30|-|-|TRBJ1-2
CAWSPDREYGYTF
TGTGCCTGGAGTCCGGACCGGGAGTATGGCTACACCTTC
>TRBV11-2|-|TRBD2|TRBJ2-7
CASSSISGTSTYEQYF
TGTGCCAGCAGCTCTATTTCCGGGACTAGTACCTACGAGCAGTACTTC
>TRBV9|-|TRBD2|TRBJ2-2
CASSVGLAGHTGELFF
TGTGCCAGCAGCGTAGGACTAGCGGGTCACACCGGGGAGCTGTTTTTT
>TRBV19|once|-|TRBJ1-1
CASSVPGIGPDTEAFF
TGTGCCAGTAGTGTTCCGGGAATCGGTCCGGACACTGAAGCTTTCTTT
>TRBV19|-|-|TRBJ1-2
CASRQTWGYTF
TGTGCCAGTAGACAGACTTGGGGCTACACCTTC
>TRBV23-1|-|TRBD1|TRBJ1-5
CAWGQGGNQPQHF
TGCGCGTGGGGACAGGGCGGCAATCAGCCCCAGCATTTT
>TRBV27|once|-|TRBJ1-1
CASEDRGEAFF
TGTGCCAGCGAGGATCGGGGTGAAGCTTTCTTT
>TRBV20-1|-|-|TRBJ2-7
CSAGAYEQYF
TGCAGTGCCGGGGCCTACGAGCAGTACTTC
>TRBV5-4|-|-|TRBJ2-5
CASRVGQETQYF
TGTGCCAGCAGGGTGGGGCAAGAGACCCAGTACTTC
>TRBV6-5|once|TRBD1|TRBJ1-2
CASSSPGQGGYGYTF
TGTGCCAGCAGTTCCCCCGGACAGGGAGGCTATGGCTACACCTTC
>TRBV6-5|once|-|TRBJ2-7
CASKRTSTYEQYF
TGTGCCAGCAAACGGACCAGCACCTACGAGCAGTACTTC
>TRBV5-1|-|-|TRBJ1-3
CASREGLRGNTIYF
TGCGCCAGCAGAGAAGGACTTCGCGGAAACACCATATATTTT
>TRBV11-3|-|-|TRBJ2-5
CASSLATVMEETQYF
TGTGCCAGCAGCTTAGCGACAGTTATGGAAGAGACCCAGTACTTC
>TRBV18|-|-|TRBJ1-1
CASSPPSGEGTEAFF
TGTGCCAGCTCACCACCGTCAGGGGAGGGAACTGAAGCTTTCTTT
>TRBV12-5|-|-|TRBJ1-1
CASGLVLSENTEAFF
TGTGCTAGTGGTTTGGTACTTAGTGAAAACACTGAAGCTTTCTTT
>TRBV7-9|-|-|TRBJ2-2
CASNNDPGELFF
TGTGCCAGCAATAACGACCCCGGGGAGCTGTTTTTT
>TRBV6-5|few|-|TRBJ1-2
CASSPDIFSGYTF
TGTGCCAGCAGCCCAGACATATTCTCTGGCTACACCTTC
>TRBV24-1|few|TRBD1|TRBJ2-7
CATSDLDRVEQYF
TGTGCCACCAGTGACCTGGACAGGGTCGAGCAGTACTTC
>TRBV19|-|-|TRBJ1-5
CASTDRVEPQHF
TGTGCCAGTACGGACAGAGTTGAGCCCCAGCATTTT
>TRBV19|-|-|TRBJ1-5
CASSSGASNQPQHF
TGTGCCAGTAGTAGCGGGGCTAGCAATCAGCCCCAGCATTTT
>TRBV12-5|-|-|TRBJ2-5
CASGDIGETQYF
TGTGCTAGTGGCGATATAGGAGAGACCCAGTACTTC
>TRBV9|-|-|TRBJ1-4
CASSAQGINEKLFF
TGTGCCAGCAGCGCCCAGGGGATCAATGAAAAACTGTTTTTT
>TRBV11-3|-|-|TRBJ2-7
CASSLSGATYEQYF
TGTGCCAGCAGCTTGTCTGGCGCTACCTACGAGCAGTACTTC
>TRBV3-1/TRBV3-2|-|-|TRBJ1-1
CASSYGTVNTEAFF
TGTGCCAGCAGCTACGGGACGGTGAACACTGAAGCTTTCTTT
>TRBV27|-|TRBD1|TRBJ2-3
CASTRQGGTDTQYF
TGTGCCAGCACCCGACAGGGGGGGACAGATACGCAGTATTTT
>TRBV9|-|-|TRBJ1-4
CASSVAAGVNEKLFF
TGTGCCAGCAGCGTAGCTGCAGGGGTTAATGAAAAACTGTTTTTT
>TRBV4-2|-|-|TRBJ2-7
CASSQGTTRSSSYEQYF
TGTGCCAGCAGCCAAGGCACGACTAGATCAAGCTCCTACGAGCAGTACTTC
>TRBV27|-|-|TRBJ2-6
CASSLGPSSGANVLTF
TGTGCCAGCAGTTTAGGCCCCAGCTCTGGGGCCAACGTCCTGACTTTC
>TRBV13|-|TRBD1|TRBJ2-3
CASSSIPGTEESTDTQYF
TGTGCCAGCAGCTCGATACCCGGGACAGAAGAGAGCACAGATACGCAGTATTTT
>TRBV19|-|-|TRBJ1-1
CASSISANTEAFF
TGTGCCAGTAGTATCTCTGCGAACACTGAAGCTTTCTTT
>TRBV28|-|-|TRBJ1-2
CASSAPGEDSYGYTF
TGTGCCAGCAGTGCCCCGGGGGAGGACTCCTATGGCTACACCTTC
>TRBV7-9|-|-|TRBJ2-2
CASSLQTIVSTGELFF
TGTGCCAGCAGCCTCCAGACGATCGTTAGCACCGGGGAGCTGTTTTTT
>TRBV12-3/TRBV12-4|-|-|TRBJ1-4
CASSLDEKLFF
TGTGCCAGCAGTCTGGATGAAAAACTGTTTTTT
>TRBV5-1|-|TRBD2|TRBJ2-5
CASSSGTSGRAVQETQYF
TGCGCCAGCAGCTCTGGGACTAGCGGGAGAGCTGTACAAGAGACCCAGTACTTC
>TRBV2|-|TRBD1|TRBJ1-2
CASRDRGLSGYTF
TGTGCCAGCAGAGACAGGGGGCTGAGTGGCTACACCTTC
>TRBV5-1|-|TRBD1|TRBJ1-5
CASSKGTGDPLPQHF
TGCGCCAGCAGCAAAGGGACAGGGGACCCCTTGCCCCAGCATTTT
>TRBV28|-|-|TRBJ1-5
CASSLEAAGNQPQHF
TGTGCCAGCAGTTTAGAGGCTGCGGGGAATCAGCCCCAGCATTTT